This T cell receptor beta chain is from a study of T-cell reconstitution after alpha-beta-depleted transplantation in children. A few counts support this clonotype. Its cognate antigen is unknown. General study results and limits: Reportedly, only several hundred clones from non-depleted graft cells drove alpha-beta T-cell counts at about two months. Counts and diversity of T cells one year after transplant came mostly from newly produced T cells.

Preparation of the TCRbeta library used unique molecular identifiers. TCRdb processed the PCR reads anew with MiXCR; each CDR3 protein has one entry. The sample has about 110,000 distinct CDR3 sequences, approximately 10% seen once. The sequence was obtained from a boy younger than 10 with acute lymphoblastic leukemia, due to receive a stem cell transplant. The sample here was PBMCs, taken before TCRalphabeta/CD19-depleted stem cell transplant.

The CDR3 nucleotides are TGTGCCAGCAGTTTGACAGGACCCCAAGAGACCCAGTACTTC. Its translation: CASSLTGPQETQYF. This chain connects TRBV12-3 or TRBV12-4 to TRBJ2-5, with D possibly matching TRBD1 (6 bases). The V and J ends lost 3 bases and 1 base respectively, with 9 bases between them. The CDR3 spans 14 residues.